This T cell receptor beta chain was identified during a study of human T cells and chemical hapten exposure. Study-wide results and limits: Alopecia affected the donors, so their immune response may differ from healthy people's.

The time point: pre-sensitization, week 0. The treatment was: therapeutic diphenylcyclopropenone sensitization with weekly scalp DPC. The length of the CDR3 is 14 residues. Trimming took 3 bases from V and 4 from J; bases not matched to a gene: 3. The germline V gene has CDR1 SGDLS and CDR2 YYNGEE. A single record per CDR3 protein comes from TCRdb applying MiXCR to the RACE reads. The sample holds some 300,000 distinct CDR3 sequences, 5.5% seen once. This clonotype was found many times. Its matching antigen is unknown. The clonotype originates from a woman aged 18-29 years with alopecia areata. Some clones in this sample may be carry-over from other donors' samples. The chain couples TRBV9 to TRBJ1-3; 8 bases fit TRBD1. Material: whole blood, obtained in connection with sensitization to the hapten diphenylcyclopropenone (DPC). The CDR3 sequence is CASSAGGEGNTIYF. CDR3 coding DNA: TGTGCCAGCAGCGCAGGGGGCGAAGGAAACACCATATATTTT.